The present TCR beta chain was sequenced within a study of blood T cells in healthy people across ages. Together with a sample-barcoded 5' primer, a J-beta primer mix was included in a second PCR lasting about 6 to 11 cycles. Via MiXCR, TCRdb re-called the 5' RACE reads, giving one row per CDR3 protein. The data show around 320,000 distinct CDR3 sequences, 25% to 30% seen once. This clonotype came up a few times. The source of this sequence is a woman in her 70s in good health. Sequences were obtained from blood.

In DNA, the CDR3 is TGCGCCAGCAGCTTAGACCCGGGGGGTAATGAGCAGTTCTTC. Translating it yields CASSLDPGGNEQFF. This rearrangement joins TRBV5-1 to TRBJ2-5, with 7 bases fitting TRBD2. The DNA end is more similar to TRBJ2-1, so the J call may be wrong. The CDR3 consists of 14 residues. CDR1 and CDR2 from the germline V gene are SGHRS and YFSETQ.